These 9 T cell receptor beta chains share one sample of origin, sequenced in a study of blood T cells in healthy people across ages. The use of a sample-barcoded 5' primer and a J-beta primer mix characterized a second PCR of about 6 to 11 cycles. TCRdb independently ran MiXCR on the 5' RACE reads; one entry per CDR3 protein. The repertoire includes some 850,000 distinct CDR3 sequences, around 25% of them detected once, and 2.5% to 3.5% sits in the top ten. The sample also formed part of further work on T cells of mothers and their children.

Sequencing was done on a sample of blood. These receptors all come from a boy aged 5-17 years in good health.

This clonotype was found a few times. The chain carries TRBV6-1 and TRBJ2-3; no definite D call. V was trimmed by 7 bases and J by 2 bases, leaving 10 bases between them. CDR3 length: 13 residues. The V gene's germline CDR1 is MNHNS and CDR2 SASEGT. The CDR3 here is CASKERDTDTQYF. The CDR3 bases are TGTGCCAGCAAGGAGCGAGACACAGATACGCAGTATTTT.

This clonotype was observed a few times. The rearrangement uses TRBV5-1 and TRBJ2-3, with D tentatively TRBD1 (6 bases). V shed 4 bases and J shed 2 bases, with 14 bases lying between them. The CDR3 covers 15 residues. The V gene's germline CDR1 is SGHRS and CDR2 YFSETQ. The CDR3 sequence: CASSPRTDPTDTQYF. CDR3 sequence (DNA): TGCGCCAGCAGCCCCCGGACAGATCCCACAGATACGCAGTATTTT.

The chain employs TRBV3-1 and TRBJ2-1, with 10 bases lining up with TRBD2. Germline-derived CDR1 and CDR2 are LGHDT and YNNKEL (reference sequence). V shed 6 bases, J shed 16 bases, and the junction held 6 bases outside the gene matches. This CDR3 has 11 amino acids. The CDR3 nucleotides are TGTGCCAGCAGTCAGACTAGCGGGCAATTCTTC. As protein: CASSQTSGQFF.

This clonotype was seen only a few times. The rearrangement uses TRBV20-1 and TRBJ2-5, with D possibly matching TRBD1 (6 bases). The V gene lost 6 bases and the J gene lost 5 bases, with 13 bases spanning the gap. Per germline, CDR1 DFQATT and CDR2 SNEGSKA (reference sequence). The CDR3 runs 12 residues. The CDR3 DNA sequence: TGCAGTGCCCCAACAAGGGGGGAGACCCAGTACTTC. Translation gives CSAPTRGETQYF.

This clonotype came up once. The rearrangement uses TRBV7-7 and TRBJ2-1, with D hard to call. Germline CDR1 reads SSHAT; CDR2 reads FNYEAQ (reference sequence). This CDR3 has 13 residues. V dropped 0 bases and J dropped 9 bases, with 9 bases sitting between them. The CDR3 nucleotides read TGTGCCAGCAGCTTAGCGCGGCTAGGTGAGCAGTTCTTC. Its translation: CASSLARLGEQFF.

This clonotype turned up a few times. The chain links TRBV4-1 to TRBJ2-5; a weak D match, TRBD2 (6 bases). CDR3 size: 16 residues. Trimming stripped 3 bases from V and 3 bases from J, with 17 bases between. Germline assignment: CDR1 MGHRA and CDR2 YSYEKL. The CDR3 loop is CASSHLPRDSKETQYF. In DNA form, the CDR3 reads TGCGCCAGCAGCCATCTCCCCCGGGACTCCAAAGAGACCCAGTACTTC.

This clonotype was seen more than once but under ten times. The chain carries TRBV6-6 and TRBJ2-7, with D hard to call. Trimming removed 2 bases at V and 5 bases at J, with 4 bases between. This CDR3 contains 11 residues. Germline-derived CDR1 and CDR2 are MNHNY and SVGAGI (reference sequence). The CDR3 nucleotides read TGTGCCAGCAGTTACGTTGACGAGCAGTACTTC. This translates into CASSYVDEQYF.

The sample holds a few counts of this clonotype. The genes are TRBV30 and TRBJ2-4; D is possibly TRBD2 (5 bases). The CDR3 contains 13 residues. From germline, CDR1 is GTSNPN and CDR2 SVGIG (reference sequence). V was trimmed by 4 bases and J by 2 bases, leaving 9 bases between them. The CDR3 loop is CAWTRGPKNIQYF. The CDR3 DNA reads TGTGCCTGGACTCGGGGTCCCAAAAACATTCAGTACTTC.

This chain joins TRBV2 and TRBJ2-2, with 10 bases lining up with TRBD2. The CDR3 is 18 amino acids. The germline gives CDR1 SNHLY, CDR2 FYNNEI. V was clipped by 3 bases and J by 4 bases; unmatched bases: 11. CDR3 in DNA: TGTGCCAGCAGTGATCAGCGGGGGGGCTCCCGGGGCACCGGGGAGCTGTTTTTT. Its translation: CASSDQRGGSRGTGELFF.